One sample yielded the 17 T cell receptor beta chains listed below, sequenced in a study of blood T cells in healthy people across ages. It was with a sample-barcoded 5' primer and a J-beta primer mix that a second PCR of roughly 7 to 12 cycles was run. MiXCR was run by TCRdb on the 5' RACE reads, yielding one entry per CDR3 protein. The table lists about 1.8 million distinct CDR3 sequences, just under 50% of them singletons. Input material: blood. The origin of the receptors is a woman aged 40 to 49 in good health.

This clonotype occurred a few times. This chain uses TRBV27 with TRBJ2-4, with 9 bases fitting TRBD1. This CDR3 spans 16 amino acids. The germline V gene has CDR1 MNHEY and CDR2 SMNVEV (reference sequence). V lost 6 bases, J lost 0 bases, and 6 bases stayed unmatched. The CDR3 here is CASSSGTGLAKNIQYF. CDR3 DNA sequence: TGTGCCAGCAGCTCAGGGACAGGGCTAGCCAAAAACATTCAGTACTTC.

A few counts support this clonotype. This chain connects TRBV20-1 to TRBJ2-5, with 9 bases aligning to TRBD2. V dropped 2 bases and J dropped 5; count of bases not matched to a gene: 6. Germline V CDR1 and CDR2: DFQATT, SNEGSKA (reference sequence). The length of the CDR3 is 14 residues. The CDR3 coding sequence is TGCAGTGCTAGAACTAGCGGGTTCGGCGAGACCCAGTACTTC. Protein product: CSARTSGFGETQYF.

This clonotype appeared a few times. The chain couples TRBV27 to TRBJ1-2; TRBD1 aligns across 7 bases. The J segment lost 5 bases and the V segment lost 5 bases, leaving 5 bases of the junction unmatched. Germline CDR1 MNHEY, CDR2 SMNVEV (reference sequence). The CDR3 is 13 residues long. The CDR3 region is CASSTGQYYGYTF. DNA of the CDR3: TGTGCCAGCAGTACGGGACAGTATTATGGCTACACCTTC.

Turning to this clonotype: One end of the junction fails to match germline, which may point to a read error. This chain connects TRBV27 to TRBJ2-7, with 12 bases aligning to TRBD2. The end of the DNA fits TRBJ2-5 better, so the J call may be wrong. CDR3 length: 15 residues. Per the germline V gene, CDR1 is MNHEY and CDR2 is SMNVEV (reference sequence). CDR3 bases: TGTGCCACCAGTCAAGCGACTAGCGGGGGAGAGACCCAGTACTTC. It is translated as CATSQATSGGETQYF.

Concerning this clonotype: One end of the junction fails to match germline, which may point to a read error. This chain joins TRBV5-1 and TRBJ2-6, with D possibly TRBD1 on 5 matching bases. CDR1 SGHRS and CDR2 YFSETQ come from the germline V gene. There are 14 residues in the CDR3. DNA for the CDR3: TGCGCCAGCAGCCCAAACTCTGGGGCCTACGTCCTGACTTTC. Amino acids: CASSPNSGAYVLTF.

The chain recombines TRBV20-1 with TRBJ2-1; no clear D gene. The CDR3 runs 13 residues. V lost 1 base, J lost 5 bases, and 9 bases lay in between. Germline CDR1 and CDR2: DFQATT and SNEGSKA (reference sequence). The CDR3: CSARVLSNNEQFF. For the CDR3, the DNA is TGCAGTGCTAGAGTCCTGTCAAACAATGAGCAGTTCTTC.

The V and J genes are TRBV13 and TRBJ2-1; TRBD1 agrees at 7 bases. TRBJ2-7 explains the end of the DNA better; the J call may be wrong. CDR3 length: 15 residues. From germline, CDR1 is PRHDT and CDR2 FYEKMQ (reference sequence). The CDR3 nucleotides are TGTGCCAGCAGCCAAGACAGGGATCTCTACAATGAGCAGTACTTC. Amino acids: CASSQDRDLYNEQYF.

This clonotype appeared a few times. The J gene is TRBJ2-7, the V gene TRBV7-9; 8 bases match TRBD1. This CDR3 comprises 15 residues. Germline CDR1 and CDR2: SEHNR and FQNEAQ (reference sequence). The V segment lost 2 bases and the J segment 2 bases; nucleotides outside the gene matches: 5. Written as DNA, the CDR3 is TGTGCCAGCAGCTTACGGACAGGGATAACCTACGAGCAGTACTTC. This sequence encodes CASSLRTGITYEQYF.

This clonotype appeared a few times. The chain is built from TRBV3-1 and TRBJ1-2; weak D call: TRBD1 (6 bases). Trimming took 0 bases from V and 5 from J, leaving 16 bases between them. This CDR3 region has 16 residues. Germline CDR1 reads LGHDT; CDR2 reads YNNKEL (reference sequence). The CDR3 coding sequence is TGTGCCAGCAGCCAAGACAGGGGATCACCCTTATATGGCTACACCTTC. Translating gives CASSQDRGSPLYGYTF.

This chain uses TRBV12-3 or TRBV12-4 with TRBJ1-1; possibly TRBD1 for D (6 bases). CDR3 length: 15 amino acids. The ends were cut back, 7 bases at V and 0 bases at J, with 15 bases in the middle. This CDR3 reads CASIPIGGLNTEAFF. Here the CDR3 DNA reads TGTGCCAGCATCCCCATTGGGGGCCTGAACACTGAAGCTTTCTTT.

The CDR3 DNA reads TGCGCCAGCAGCCAAGATCCGGGGGCGGAGACCCAGTACTTC. This translates into CASSQDPGAETQYF. V is TRBV4-1 and J is TRBJ2-5, with D perhaps matching TRBD1 or TRBD2 (6 bases each). This CDR3 contains 14 residues. The V and J ends lost 0 bases and 5 bases respectively, with 10 bases between them. CDR1 MGHRA and CDR2 YSYEKL come from the germline V gene.

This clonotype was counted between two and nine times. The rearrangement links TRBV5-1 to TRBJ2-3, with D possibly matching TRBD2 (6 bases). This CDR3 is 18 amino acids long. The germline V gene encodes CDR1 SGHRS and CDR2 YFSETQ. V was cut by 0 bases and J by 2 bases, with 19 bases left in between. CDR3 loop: CASSLAVINGSNTDTQYF. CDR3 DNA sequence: TGCGCCAGCAGCTTGGCCGTTATTAACGGGAGTAACACAGATACGCAGTATTTT.

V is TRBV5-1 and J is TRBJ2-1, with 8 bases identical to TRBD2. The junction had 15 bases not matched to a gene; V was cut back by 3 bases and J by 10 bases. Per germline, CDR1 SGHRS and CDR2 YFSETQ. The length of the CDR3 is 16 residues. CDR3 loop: CASSSQVPGLGSEQFF. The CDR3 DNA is TGCGCCAGCAGCTCCCAAGTCCCGGGACTAGGTTCGGAGCAGTTCTTC.

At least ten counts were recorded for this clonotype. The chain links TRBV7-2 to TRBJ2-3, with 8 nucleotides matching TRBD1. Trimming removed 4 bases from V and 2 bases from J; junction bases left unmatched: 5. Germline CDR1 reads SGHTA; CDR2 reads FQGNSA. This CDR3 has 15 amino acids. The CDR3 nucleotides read TGTGCCAGCAGCTCCCAGACAGGGGTCACAGATACGCAGTATTTT. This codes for CASSSQTGVTDTQYF.

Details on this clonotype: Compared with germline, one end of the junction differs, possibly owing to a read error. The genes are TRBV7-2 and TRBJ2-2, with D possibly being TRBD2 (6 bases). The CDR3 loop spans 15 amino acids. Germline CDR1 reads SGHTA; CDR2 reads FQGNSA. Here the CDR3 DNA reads TGCGCCAGCAGCTCAGTGGTGGGGGGCACCGGGGAGCTGTTTTTT. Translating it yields CASSSVVGGTGELFF.

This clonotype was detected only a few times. In DNA, the CDR3 is TGTGCCAGCAGCCGGGGACTAGACGGGTACGAGCAGTACTTC. As protein: CASSRGLDGYEQYF. The chain has TRBV6-6 and TRBJ2-7; 8 bases match TRBD2. Germline V lookup: CDR1 MNHNY, CDR2 SVGAGI (reference sequence). V was pared by 6 bases and J by 4 bases, with 8 bases of the junction left unmatched. The CDR3 spans 14 residues.

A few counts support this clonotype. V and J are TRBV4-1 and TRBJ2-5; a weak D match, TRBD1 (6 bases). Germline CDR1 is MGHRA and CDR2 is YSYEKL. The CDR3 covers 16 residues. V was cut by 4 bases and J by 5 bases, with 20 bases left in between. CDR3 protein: CASSPLGQGTLETQYF. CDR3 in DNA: TGCGCCAGCAGCCCGCTGGGGCAGGGGACGTTGGAGACCCAGTACTTC.